One and the same sample provided the 9 T cell receptor beta chains below, sequenced in a study of tumor and adjacent non-tumor tissue in lung cancer. No cell sorting was done before RNA was extracted from the tissue. Distant lung tissue was collected more than 3 cm away from the tumor edge. A modified ARM-PCR protocol with three rounds of nested PCR amplified TCRbeta. TCRdb used MiXCR to reprocess the multiplex PCR reads, holding one entry per CDR3 protein. Counted here are about 75,000 distinct CDR3 sequences, roughly 75% occurring once; the ten biggest clones make up 25% to 35%. The sample taken for sequencing was distant non-tumor lung tissue. Receptors originate from a woman aged 45 to 65 with non-small cell lung cancer.

V gene TRBV29-1 combines with J gene TRBJ2-1, with 7 bases identical to TRBD2. The V and J ends lost 4 bases and 5 bases, in that order; junction bases with no gene match: 8. The germline gives CDR1 SQVTM, CDR2 ANQGSEA. CDR3 size: 14 residues. CDR3 amino acids: CSVGGGGVHNEQFF. CDR3 coding DNA: TGCAGCGTTGGGGGCGGGGGTGTCCACAATGAGCAGTTCTTC.

As for this clonotype: One junction end disagrees with the germline gene, perhaps due to a read error. The chain employs TRBV4-1 and TRBJ1-1, with D unclear. This CDR3 comprises 16 residues. Germline lookup yields CDR1 MGHRA and CDR2 YSYEKL. The CDR3 here is CASRQDRYSANTEALF. The CDR3, as DNA: TGCGCCAGCAGACAAGATCGTTACAGTGCGAACACTGAAGCTTTGTTT.

This clonotype was detected a few times. The CDR3 does not close with the conserved phenylalanine or tryptophan, likely indicating a read error. The CDR3: CTSSSDTGAGTEAFS. CDR3 coding DNA: TGTACCAGCAGCTCAGATACCGGGGCGGGCACTGAAGCTTTCTCT. The chain uses TRBV11-1 and TRBJ1-1; D is possibly TRBD1 (5 bases). Germline V gives CDR1 SGHAT, CDR2 FQDESV (reference sequence). The CDR3 loop spans 15 amino acids.

The chain is built from TRBV16 and TRBJ2-1; D remains ambiguous. The length of the CDR3 is 14 residues. CDR1 is KGHSY, CDR2 FQNENV, per germline. Trimming pared 3 bases from V and 9 bases from J, leaving 15 bases between. CDR3 coding DNA: TGTGCCAGCAGCCAGAATCCTGTCGTAGGTGAGCAGTTCTTC. Protein sequence: CASSQNPVVGEQFF.

This clonotype was counted a single time. At one boundary the junction diverges from the germline segment, which might be a read error. This chain uses TRBV29-1 with TRBJ2-6; D is unresolved. The CDR3 extends over 15 amino acids. Looked up from germline, CDR1 is SQVTM and CDR2 is ANQGSEA. In nucleotides, the CDR3 is TGCAGCGTTGTTGCAGCGAGATCTGGGACCAACGTCCTGACTTTC. Amino acid sequence: CSVVAARSGTNVLTF.

The table lists this clonotype with a few counts. A much more abundant neighbour one base away suggests this may be a read error. The rearrangement uses TRBV20-1 and TRBJ1-1, with 11 bases that match TRBD1. CDR1 is DFQATT, CDR2 SNEGSKA, per germline (reference sequence). CDR3 length: 13 amino acids. J lost 8 bases, V lost 7 bases, and 9 bases had no gene match. The CDR3 DNA reads TGCAGTGACCCGGGACAGGGGGATTCGGAAGCTTTCTTT. It specifies CSDPGQGDSEAFF.

The chain carries TRBV11-1 and TRBJ2-6; no clear D gene. Germline lookup yields CDR1 SGHAT and CDR2 FQDESV (reference sequence). The CDR3 length is 15 residues. Trimming pared 5 bases from V and 3 bases from J, leaving 11 bases between. In DNA, the CDR3 is TGTGCCAGCAGCCCAGCACAGTGTGGGGCCAACGTCCTGACTTTC. Encoded protein: CASSPAQCGANVLTF.

This clonotype turned up a few times. The chain employs TRBV7-9 and TRBJ2-3; 8 nucleotides align to TRBD2. This CDR3 has 16 residues. J gave up 5 bases and V 5 bases, and 12 bases lay outside the gene matches. Germline CDR1 reads SEHNR; CDR2 reads FQNEAQ (reference sequence). CDR3 nucleotides: TGTGCCAGCAGCAACAAACTAGCGGAGGGGGAAGATACGCAGTATTTT. As protein: CASSNKLAEGEDTQYF.

Turning to this clonotype: At one end, the junction sequence differs from germline, possibly due to a read error. The chain recombines TRBV6-1 with TRBJ2-1, with D unclear. Germline loops: CDR1 MNHNS, CDR2 SASEGT. The CDR3 is 17 amino acids. The CDR3 DNA reads TGTGCTAGCACCTCCGGTGTGGGCAGCTCCTCCTACAATGAGCAGTTCTTC. Protein product: CASTSGVGSSSYNEQFF.